This entry concerns a single TCR beta chain. This table comes from immunoSEQ multiplex PCR, and its TCRdb copy is limited to in-frame clones, with some not included. The repertoire has over 130,000 clones, 84% of them found once; the top ten carry 3% to 4%. The entry originates in a study of blood T cell repertoires in COVID-19. The CDR3 is made up of 15 amino acids. The V and J ends lost 6 bases and 8 bases, in that order; junction bases with no gene match: 13. Germline CDR1 is SGHTA and CDR2 is FQGTGA. This sequence originates from a woman aged 45 to 65 with acute COVID-19. The J gene is TRBJ1-2, the V gene TRBV7-3; 9 bases fit TRBD1. What was sequenced was PBMCs or T cells enriched from blood (not recorded which). The CDR3 loop is CASSTDGTGLGGYTF. CDR3 DNA: TGTGCCAGCAGTACTGACGGGACAGGGCTTGGAGGCTACACCTTC.